Here is one TCR beta chain with its context. Its antigen remains unidentified. The data were taken from a study of cytomegalovirus exposure and HLA in healthy donors. Study background: The study's early data release held about 85 million unique TCRs from HLA-typed donors. General study points: TCR beta sequences reportedly predicted most subjects' HLA-A and HLA-B alleles accurately.

Primers: 60 Vbeta forward and 13 Jbeta reverse. As originally analysed: Approximately 83 million unique TCR beta chains, 10 million to 14 million shared, were counted in a later analysis. Profiling relied on immunoSEQ multiplex PCR, and the TCRdb table lists in-frame clones only, not all of them. The DNA gave D and trimming, while V, J and clone size come from that table. Here the sample table reports 50,000 to 70,000 clones. Germline V gives CDR1 LGHNT, CDR2 FRNRAP. Trimming left V 1 base short and J 4 bases short, with 4 bases between. This CDR3 has 12 amino acids. Each donor's status was that of a healthy bone marrow donor.

V usage is TRBV12-5 and J usage is TRBJ2-5, with D unclear. The sequenced material came from PBMCs. This TCR was recovered from a young woman in good health and CMV-seronegative. The CDR3 DNA reads as TGTGCTAGTGGTTTGGGGAGAGAGACCCAGTACTTC. Translation gives CASGLGRETQYF.